The 28 T cell receptor beta chains presented below share a single source sample, sequenced in a study of T-cell memory formation after mild COVID-19. MiXCR was run by TCRdb on the 5' RACE reads, yielding one entry per CDR3 protein. Of about 350,000 distinct CDR3 sequences in the sample, 25% to 30% were seen once. The sample taken for sequencing was PBMCs or a T cell subset sorted from them (not recorded which). These TCRs come from an adult woman who had mild COVID-19 (a few samples of this study predate the infection). Cell type and time point are not known.

There are a few counts of this clonotype. The chain links TRBV20-1 to TRBJ1-6, with TRBD1 identical over 10 bases. J lost 10 bases, V lost 0 bases, and 6 bases had no gene match. The CDR3 covers 15 residues. The germline CDR1 and CDR2 sequences are DFQATT and SNEGSKA (reference sequence). In DNA, the CDR3 is TGCAGTGCTAGAGACGGGACAGGGGTGTACTCACCCCTCCACTTT. It encodes CSARDGTGVYSPLHF.

V and J are TRBV6-6 and TRBJ2-3; D possibly corresponds to TRBD2 (5 bases). CDR3 length: 12 amino acids. Germline V gene lookup returns CDR1 MNHNY and CDR2 SVGAGI (reference sequence). With 6 bases removed from V and 8 bases from J, the gap between germline ends came to 12 bases. Here the CDR3 reads CASSPSSGTQYF. CDR3 nucleotides: TGTGCCAGCAGCCCCAGCAGCGGTACGCAGTATTTT.

The chain combines TRBV4-1 with TRBJ1-5, with D unclear. CDR3 size: 15 residues. The germline gives CDR1 MGHRA, CDR2 YSYEKL. The V end was cut by 1 base, the J end by 4 bases, with 11 bases between. The CDR3 coding sequence is TGCGCCAGCAGCCAAGGGGCGTCCGGGAATCAGCCCCAGCATTTT. Translation: CASSQGASGNQPQHF.

The rearrangement joins TRBV20-1 to TRBJ2-7; no clear D. The ends were cut back, 2 bases at V and 0 bases at J, with 14 bases in the middle. The germline V gene encodes CDR1 DFQATT and CDR2 SNEGSKA (reference sequence). The CDR3 is 15 residues long. CDR3 loop: CSARNWQSSSYEQYF. CDR3 nucleotides: TGCAGTGCTAGAAATTGGCAGTCCAGCTCCTACGAGCAGTACTTC.

The chain links TRBV30 to TRBJ1-2, with D possibly matching TRBD1 (6 bases). The V and J ends lost 4 bases and 4 bases respectively, with 13 bases between them. CDR3 size: 13 residues. The germline CDR1 and CDR2 sequences are GTSNPN and SVGIG (reference sequence). This CDR3 reads CAWNRKGGYGYTF. For the CDR3, the DNA is TGTGCCTGGAACCGAAAAGGGGGCTATGGCTACACCTTC.

This chain uses TRBV28 with TRBJ2-5, with D perhaps matching TRBD2 (6 bases). There are 13 residues in the CDR3. V was shortened by 5 bases and J by 4 bases, with 11 bases between the two germline ends. In germline, CDR1 is MDHEN, CDR2 SYDVKM. The CDR3 reads CASSTGLRETQYF. CDR3 coding DNA: TGTGCCAGCAGTACGGGACTCAGAGAGACCCAGTACTTC.

The chain recombines TRBV4-2 with TRBJ2-7, with a tentative D call TRBD2 (6 bases). The CDR3 is 12 residues long. V was trimmed by 4 bases and J by 5 bases, leaving 9 bases between them. Germline V gives CDR1 LGHNA, CDR2 YNFKEQ. CDR3 residues: CASSLSGHEQYF. CDR3 bases: TGTGCCAGCAGCCTTAGCGGCCACGAGCAGTACTTC.

The chain recombines TRBV6-5 with TRBJ2-7; possibly TRBD2 for D (6 bases). The CDR3 sequence is 13 residues long. V lost 6 bases, J lost 2 bases, and 11 bases lay in between. Germline V gene lookup returns CDR1 MNHEY and CDR2 SVGAGI. The CDR3 loop is CASRGGEAYEQYF. The CDR3 DNA follows: TGTGCCAGCAGGGGCGGGGAGGCCTACGAGCAGTACTTC.

This clonotype is a singleton in its sample. J is TRBJ2-7 and V is TRBV9; D not resolved. The CDR3 is 11 amino acids. Germline CDR1 SGDLS, CDR2 YYNGEE. V lost 0 bases and J lost 7, with 5 bases in between. CDR3 coding DNA: TGTGCCAGCAGCGTAGAACGGGAGCAGTACTTC. Translating gives CASSVEREQYF.

The table lists this clonotype with a few counts. V and J are TRBV12-3 or TRBV12-4 and TRBJ2-1; D is undetermined. V was shortened by 5 bases and J by 10 bases, with 9 bases between the two germline ends. The CDR3 length is 11 residues. DNA for the CDR3: TGTGCCAGCAGTGGCCACGACGAGCAGTTCTTC. This codes for CASSGHDEQFF.

The chain recombines TRBV21-1 with TRBJ1-6; the DNA was not used to check the table's D call, TRBD1. TRBV21-1 is a listed pseudogene. This CDR3 is 16 amino acids long. The CDR3 loop is CASSRPGRSYNSPLHF. The CDR3 nucleotides are TGTGCCAGCAGCAGACCGGGACGATCCTATAATTCACCCCTCCACTTT.

As for this clonotype: Relative to the germline gene, one junction end is altered; a read error may explain this. The chain links TRBV15 to TRBJ2-2, with 8 bases aligning to TRBD1. Germline lookup yields CDR1 LNHNV and CDR2 YYDKDF (reference sequence). CDR3 size: 16 residues. The CDR3 is CASSRMDRVNTGELFF. The CDR3 region has the DNA TGTGCCTCCAGCAGAATGGACAGGGTGAACACCGGGGAGCTGTTTTTT.

Here the CDR3 reads CASSEQGAGNTIYF. CDR3 in DNA: TGTGCCAGCAGTGAACAGGGCGCTGGAAACACCATATATTTT. The V and J genes are TRBV6-1 and TRBJ1-3, with D maybe TRBD1 (5 bases). The V and J ends lost 2 bases and 2 bases respectively, with 7 bases between them. From germline, CDR1 is MNHNS and CDR2 SASEGT. The CDR3 has 14 residues.

Only a few counts were recorded for this clonotype. This rearrangement joins TRBV24-1 to TRBJ1-4; D is possibly TRBD1 (5 bases). The germline V gene encodes CDR1 KGHDR and CDR2 SFDVKD. This CDR3 region has 13 residues. The V end lost 4 bases, the J end lost 7 bases, and 9 bases lay between the germline ends. CDR3 bases: TGTGCCACCAGTGAGGGGGGAGGTGAAAAACTGTTTTTT. The encoded protein is CATSEGGGEKLFF.

This clonotype occurred a few times. The J gene is TRBJ1-2, the V gene TRBV6-5, with a weak D call TRBD1 (5 bases). CDR1 MNHEY and CDR2 SVGAGI come from the germline V gene. Deletions cut 6 bases from V and 4 bases from J, with 9 bases between. The CDR3 extends over 12 amino acids. The CDR3 DNA is TGTGCCAGCAGCGGAGGGGTCTATGGCTACACCTTC. Its protein product is CASSGGVYGYTF.

This clonotype appeared many times. V gene TRBV7-6 combines with J gene TRBJ2-3; D gene uncertain. This CDR3 is built from 15 residues. The V gene lost 5 bases and the J gene lost 0 bases, with 12 bases spanning the gap. Germline lookup yields CDR1 SGHVS and CDR2 FNYEAQ. CDR3 coding DNA: TGTGCCAGCAGCCCCGGGCATTCTAGCACAGATACGCAGTATTTT. Translation gives CASSPGHSSTDTQYF.

This chain joins TRBV6-6 and TRBJ2-5, with 7 bases that match TRBD1. Per germline, CDR1 MNHNY and CDR2 SVGAGI (reference sequence). This CDR3 is 13 amino acids long. The V segment lost 6 bases and the J segment 1 base; nucleotides outside the gene matches: 2. CDR3 coding DNA: TGTGCCAGCAGAGGGACAGCCCAAGAGACCCAGTACTTC. This sequence encodes CASRGTAQETQYF.

The chain has TRBV3-1 and TRBJ1-2; 8 positions match TRBD1. V dropped 6 bases and J dropped 5; count of bases not matched to a gene: 11. This CDR3 contains 15 residues. Germline V gene lookup returns CDR1 LGHDT and CDR2 YNNKEL (reference sequence). In DNA form, the CDR3 reads TGTGCCAGCAGTATCGACAGGGGAAAAAATTATGGCTACACCTTC. As protein: CASSIDRGKNYGYTF.

This clonotype was counted between two and nine times. The chain combines TRBV4-3 with TRBJ1-2; D is uncertain. Germline CDR1 LGHNA, CDR2 YSLEER. Trimming pared 1 base from V and 4 bases from J, leaving 10 bases between. This CDR3 comprises 14 residues. CDR3 region: CASSQADRGYGYTF. In nucleotides, the CDR3 is TGCGCCAGCAGCCAAGCGGATCGGGGCTATGGCTACACCTTC.

Here the CDR3 DNA reads TGTGCCAGCAGGGGACAGGGACTGGAGGAGCAGTACTTC. Translation: CASRGQGLEEQYF. V is TRBV6-6 and J is TRBJ2-7; 9 nucleotides align to TRBD1. In germline, CDR1 is MNHNY, CDR2 SVGAGI (reference sequence). The J segment lost 7 bases and the V segment lost 6 bases, leaving 7 bases of the junction unmatched. CDR3 size: 13 residues.

V and J are TRBV4-1 and TRBJ2-3, with 8 nucleotides matching TRBD1. Germline V gives CDR1 MGHRA, CDR2 YSYEKL. After removal of 0 bases from V and 0 bases from J, the junction contained 5 bases not matched to a gene. The CDR3 consists of 17 residues. The CDR3 is CASSQERTGFSTDTQYF. The CDR3 DNA sequence: TGCGCCAGCAGCCAAGAGCGGACAGGGTTTAGCACAGATACGCAGTATTTT.

The CDR3 DNA sequence: TGTGCCAGCAGCTTAGGCGCGGTGGGGGGATCACCCCTCCACTTT. It translates to CASSLGAVGGSPLHF. V is TRBV7-2 and J is TRBJ1-6, with D tentatively TRBD1 (5 bases). The CDR3 is 15 amino acids. Trimming left V 1 base short and J 10 bases short, with 14 bases between. Germline V lookup: CDR1 SGHTA, CDR2 FQGNSA.

The chain uses TRBV24-1 and TRBJ2-1, with 7 nucleotides matching TRBD1. The CDR3 consists of 15 residues. J gave up 1 base and V 3 bases, and 2 bases lay outside the gene matches. CDR1 and CDR2 (germline): KGHDR, SFDVKD. This CDR3 is CATSDHRGSYNEQFF. The CDR3 DNA is TGTGCCACCAGTGATCACAGGGGATCCTACAATGAGCAGTTCTTC.

This rearrangement joins TRBV27 to TRBJ1-5; tentatively, D is TRBD1 (5 bases). Between the trimmed V and J ends, which lost 0 bases and 5 bases, there was a span of 11 bases. Germline V CDR1 and CDR2: MNHEY, SMNVEV (reference sequence). The CDR3 loop spans 15 amino acids. The chain's CDR3 is CASSLSKGLHQPQHF. The CDR3 coding sequence is TGTGCCAGCAGTTTATCGAAGGGGCTCCATCAGCCCCAGCATTTT.

The rearrangement links TRBV30 to TRBJ2-7; D uncertain. Germline CDR1 GTSNPN, CDR2 SVGIG (reference sequence). The CDR3 totals 11 residues. The V end was cut by 6 bases, the J end by 2 bases, with 8 bases between. Written as DNA, the CDR3 is TGTGCCTGTGGTGAGGCCTACGAGCAGTACTTC. Translated, it gives CACGEAYEQYF.

The CDR3 sequence: CASSQDDATGELFF. CDR3 in DNA: TGTGCCAGCAGCCAAGACGACGCCACCGGGGAGCTGTTTTTT. J is TRBJ2-2 and V is TRBV3-1; D gene unclear. CDR3 length equals 14 residues. The germline V gene encodes CDR1 LGHDT and CDR2 YNNKEL (reference sequence). V was clipped by 0 bases and J by 4 bases, with 6 bases between them.

CDR3 nucleotides: TGTGCCAGCAGTTACCCGCCCCTTAGCGGGAGGGCCCTCAATGAGCAGTTCTTC. Translation: CASSYPPLSGRALNEQFF. The chain combines TRBV6-2 or TRBV6-3 with TRBJ2-1; 11 nucleotides align to TRBD2. Trimming cost V 2 bases and J 6 bases; bases outside gene matches: 12. This CDR3 comprises 18 residues. The germline gives CDR1 MNHEY, CDR2 SVGEGT.

The genes are TRBV7-9 and TRBJ2-7; D gene ambiguous. This CDR3 spans 13 amino acids. CDR1 SEHNR and CDR2 FQNEAQ come from the germline V gene (reference sequence). Between the trimmed V and J ends, which lost 4 bases and 2 bases, there was a span of 9 bases. Written as DNA, the CDR3 is TGTGCCAGCAGCTCTAGGGCTACCTACGAGCAGTACTTC. This sequence encodes CASSSRATYEQYF. Full variable domain (outside the CDR3, taken from reference TRBV7-9 and TRBJ2-7): DTGVSQNPRHKITKRGQNVTFRCDPISEHNRLYWYRQTLGQGPEFLTYFQNEAQLEKSRLLSDRFSAERPKGSFSTLEIQRTEQGDSAMYLCASSSRATYEQYFGPGTRLTVT.